These 20 T cell receptor beta chains originate from one sample sequenced in a study of early T cells in non-severe SARS-CoV-2 infection. MiXCR, run by TCRdb on the 5' RACE reads, gives a single entry per CDR3 protein. The sample comprises 25,000 to 30,000 distinct CDR3 sequences, nearly 4.5% of which are singletons, and around 5.6% rests with the top ten. Sequenced material: whole blood. The source of these receptors is an adult who was a healthcare worker with PCR-confirmed SARS-CoV-2 infection or an uninfected control (not recorded which).

This clonotype was found many times. The chain carries TRBV7-9 and TRBJ2-2; no clear D gene. Germline CDR1 SEHNR, CDR2 FQNEAQ (reference sequence). The CDR3 is made up of 13 amino acids. Trimming stripped 7 bases from V and 5 bases from J, with 11 bases between. CDR3 in amino acids: CASITPQTGELFF. The CDR3 DNA reads as TGTGCCAGCATTACTCCACAGACCGGGGAGCTGTTTTTT.

This clonotype was picked up many times. This sequence joins TRBV5-1 and TRBJ2-1; possibly TRBD2 for D (5 bases). V lost 2 bases and J lost 4, with 13 bases in between. The CDR3 is 15 residues long. Per the germline V gene, CDR1 is SGHRS and CDR2 is YFSETQ. The chain's CDR3 is CASSFPGELYNEQFF. CDR3 in DNA: TGCGCCAGCAGCTTTCCCGGGGAATTATACAATGAGCAGTTCTTC. Filled out from reference TRBV5-1 and TRBJ2-1, the complete variable domain reads KAGVTQTPRYLIKTRGQQVTLSCSPISGHRSVSWYQQTPGQGLQFLFEYFSETQRNKGNFPGRFSGRQFSNSRSEMNVSTLELGDSALYLCASSFPGELYNEQFFGPGTRLTVL.

This clonotype was picked up many times. This chain connects TRBV20-1 to TRBJ1-2; D not certain. The germline CDR1 and CDR2 sequences are DFQATT and SNEGSKA (reference sequence). The CDR3 is 15 amino acids. V was shortened by 0 bases and J by 7 bases, with 18 bases between the two germline ends. CDR3 in amino acids: CSARDLSQNSRGYTF. DNA of the CDR3: TGCAGTGCTAGAGATCTATCACAGAATTCTCGTGGCTACACCTTC.

This clonotype is medium-sized (0.01 to 0.1%). The V call is TRBV4-3, the J call TRBJ2-3; D possibly corresponds to TRBD2 (6 bases). The V gene's germline CDR1 is LGHNA and CDR2 YSLEER. V lost 4 bases, J lost 1 base, and 6 bases lay in between. This CDR3 contains 13 residues. This CDR3 is CASSLAGTDTQYF. CDR3 bases: TGCGCCAGCAGCCTAGCGGGCACAGATACGCAGTATTTT.

This clonotype was counted at least ten times. The DNA is left out, because the CDR3 cannot be placed on it with certainty; the CDR3 is given as TCRdb lists it. The genes are TRBV11-2 and TRBJ2-7; the listed D gene, TRBD1, was not tested against the DNA. A total of 15 residues make up the CDR3, ends included. Germline-derived CDR1 and CDR2 are SGHAT and FQNNGV. The CDR3 loop is CASSPQKGQFFGQYF.

This clonotype was counted ten times or more. This chain uses TRBV27 with TRBJ2-3; D tentatively reads TRBD1 or TRBD2 (5 bases each). Germline V CDR1 and CDR2: MNHEY, SMNVEV (reference sequence). The CDR3 has 14 residues. V lost 5 bases and J lost 2, with 11 bases in between. CDR3: CASSPRDHTDTQYF. In DNA form, the CDR3 reads TGTGCCAGCAGTCCCCGGGACCACACAGATACGCAGTATTTT.

This clonotype was seen repeatedly, ten times or more. This chain connects TRBV30 to TRBJ1-1; 8 bases agree with TRBD1. The germline V gene has CDR1 GTSNPN and CDR2 SVGIG (reference sequence). The CDR3 consists of 13 residues. The trim removed 5 bases at V and 8 bases at J, leaving 10 bases unmatched. Here the CDR3 reads CAWGGQAKAEAFF. The CDR3 DNA sequence: TGTGCCTGGGGGGGACAGGCCAAGGCCGAAGCTTTCTTT.

This chain links TRBV10-3 with TRBJ1-5; D is perhaps TRBD1 (6 bases). Deletions cut 0 bases from V and 4 bases from J, with 13 bases between. The CDR3 has 16 residues. Germline V CDR1 and CDR2: ENHRY, SYGVKD. CDR3 DNA sequence: TGTGCCATCAGTGAGTCTCTCGGACAGCCAAATCAGCCCCAGCATTTT. Protein sequence: CAISESLGQPNQPQHF.

The table lists this clonotype with many counts. The chain combines TRBV29-1 with TRBJ1-1, with 8 positions matching TRBD1. CDR1 is SQVTM and CDR2 is ANQGSEA in the germline V gene. V shed 5 bases and J 4 bases; nucleotides not matched to a gene: 12. The CDR3 runs to 15 residues. The CDR3 loop is CSVLSGRTGSTEAFF. The CDR3 DNA follows: TGCAGCGTTCTAAGCGGCCGGACAGGGTCCACTGAAGCTTTCTTT.

This clonotype showed up many times. The CDR3 here is CASSLNRFSYNEQFF. CDR3 nucleotides: TGTGCCAGCAGCTTAAACAGGTTCTCCTACAATGAGCAGTTCTTC. The chain has TRBV11-3 and TRBJ2-1, with a weak D call TRBD1 (5 bases). Looked up from germline, CDR1 is SGHNT and CDR2 is YENEEA. With 2 bases removed from V and 0 bases from J, the gap between germline ends came to 8 bases. This CDR3 comprises 15 residues.

This clonotype has a count of ten or more. The chain couples TRBV6-6 to TRBJ2-3; TRBD1 matches at 10 bases. The germline gives CDR1 MNHNY, CDR2 SVGAGI (reference sequence). CDR3 length: 16 residues. Unmatched junction bases numbered 11, after V lost 8 bases and J lost 3 bases. The CDR3 DNA reads TGTGCCAGCGCTCGGAGAGGGACAGGGGATACAGATACGCAGTATTTT. Its protein product is CASARRGTGDTDTQYF.

This clonotype appeared many times. This sequence joins TRBV20-1 and TRBJ1-5; D unclear. Germline V lookup: CDR1 DFQATT, CDR2 SNEGSKA (reference sequence). The V gene lost 0 bases and the J gene lost 0 bases, with 12 bases spanning the gap. There are 16 residues in the CDR3. The CDR3 DNA reads as TGCAGTGCTAGAGAGTCTGGACGACATAGCAATCAGCCCCAGCATTTT. Its protein is CSARESGRHSNQPQHF.

There are many counts of this clonotype. This sequence joins TRBV28 and TRBJ2-7, with unresolved D. CDR1 and CDR2 from the germline V gene are MDHEN and SYDVKM. Trimming pared 1 base from V and 3 bases from J, leaving 7 bases between. The CDR3 runs 13 residues. The CDR3 bases are TGTGCCAGCAGTTTATTCCTACGCTACGAGCAGTACTTC. This codes for CASSLFLRYEQYF.

This clonotype has ten or more counts. The chain has TRBV20-1 and TRBJ1-2; D remains unclear. The CDR3 is 13 residues long. V was clipped by 5 bases and J by 3 bases, with 13 bases between them. Germline V gene sequence: CDR1 DFQATT, CDR2 SNEGSKA (reference sequence). The chain's CDR3 is CSARTNPYYGYTF. CDR3 sequence (DNA): TGCAGTGCTCGCACCAACCCTTACTATGGCTACACCTTC.

In its sample, this clonotype was seen many times. J is TRBJ1-1 and V is TRBV4-3; D ambiguous. Germline CDR1 LGHNA, CDR2 YSLEER. The CDR3 is 14 residues long. The ends were cut back, 4 bases at V and 0 bases at J, with 9 bases in the middle. CDR3 loop: CASSLDTMNTEAFF. Written as DNA, the CDR3 is TGCGCCAGCAGCCTTGATACGATGAACACTGAAGCTTTCTTT.

This clonotype was seen at least ten times. The V gene is TRBV11-2, the J gene TRBJ1-2, with 9 bases matching TRBD1. This CDR3 region has 14 residues. V dropped 2 bases and J dropped 6; count of bases not matched to a gene: 4. Germline V gives CDR1 SGHAT, CDR2 FQNNGV. The CDR3 coding sequence is TGTGCCAGCAGCTTACTACAGGGGGCGGATGGCTACACCTTC. Protein product: CASSLLQGADGYTF.

This clonotype was seen repeatedly, ten times or more. CDR3 amino acids: CSVVGQGIYGYTF. In nucleotides, the CDR3 is TGCAGCGTGGTGGGACAGGGGATCTATGGCTACACCTTC. The rearrangement joins TRBV29-1 to TRBJ1-2; 10 nucleotides agree with TRBD1. V was pared by 6 bases and J by 4 bases, with 5 bases of the junction left unmatched. This CDR3 contains 13 residues. CDR1 is SQVTM and CDR2 is ANQGSEA in the germline V gene.

The J gene is TRBJ2-1, the V gene TRBV11-2; D call uncertain. Trimming stripped 5 bases from V and 4 bases from J, with 15 bases between. This CDR3 has 15 residues. Per germline, CDR1 SGHAT and CDR2 FQNNGV. The CDR3 DNA reads as TGTGCCAGCAGCCCCCGATTTGATGCTTACAATGAGCAGTTCTTC. The encoded protein is CASSPRFDAYNEQFF.

This clonotype was picked up a small number of times. This chain links TRBV18 with TRBJ1-5; 11 bases match TRBD1. V shed 5 bases, J shed 4 bases, and the junction held 22 bases outside the gene matches. Germline CDR1 reads KGHSH; CDR2 reads LQKENI. The CDR3 contains 21 residues. CDR3 nucleotides: TGTGCCAGCTCAGCAACGCTGCCCCGATTAGGACAGGGGGCAAGAAATCAGCCCCAGCATTTT. It is translated as CASSATLPRLGQGARNQPQHF. The variable domain in full, completed from reference TRBV18 and TRBJ1-5, reads NAGVMQNPRHLVRRRGQEARLRCSPMKGHSHVYWYRQLPEEGLKFMVYLQKENIIDESGMPKERFSAEFPKEGPSILRIQQVVRGDSAAYFCASSATLPRLGQGARNQPQHFGDGTRLSIL.

This clonotype appeared many times. This sequence joins TRBV5-1 and TRBJ2-7, with D unclear. There are 13 residues in the CDR3. In germline, CDR1 is SGHRS, CDR2 YFSETQ. Trimming left V 2 bases short and J 3 bases short, with 9 bases between. The CDR3 DNA is TGCGCCAGCAGCTTTCGACTGTACTACGAGCAGTACTTC. It specifies CASSFRLYYEQYF. Based on the CDR3 plus reference TRBV5-1 and TRBJ2-7, the full variable domain is KAGVTQTPRYLIKTRGQQVTLSCSPISGHRSVSWYQQTPGQGLQFLFEYFSETQRNKGNFPGRFSGRQFSNSRSEMNVSTLELGDSALYLCASSFRLYYEQYFGPGTRLTVT.